The 27 T cell receptor beta chains below come from one sample, sequenced in a study of human T cells and chemical hapten exposure. TCRdb reprocessed the RACE reads with MiXCR, giving one entry per CDR3 protein. The table has tens of thousands of distinct CDR3 sequences, 9.8% seen once. Noted time point: patch test 1, 2 weeks after DPC sensitization. Documented treatment: therapeutic diphenylcyclopropenone sensitization with weekly scalp DPC. The sample consisted of whole blood, taken in connection with sensitization to the hapten diphenylcyclopropenone (DPC). These receptors were taken from a middle-aged woman with alopecia areata. Some clones in this sample may be carry-over from other donors' samples.

The table lists this clonotype with a few counts. V is TRBV27 and J is TRBJ1-6, with a tentative D call TRBD1 (5 bases). This CDR3 is built from 15 residues. CDR1 MNHEY and CDR2 SMNVEV come from the germline V gene (reference sequence). V was pared by 6 bases and J by 6 bases, with 15 bases between. The chain's CDR3 is CASSRPDSSNSPLHF. CDR3 nucleotide sequence: TGTGCCAGCAGCCGTCCAGACAGCTCTAATTCACCCCTCCACTTT.

The sample holds many counts of this clonotype. V usage is TRBV5-6 and J usage is TRBJ2-5, with TRBD1 matching 7 bases. Germline CDR1 and CDR2: SGHDT and YYEEEE. With V trimmed by 4 bases and J by 4 bases, 10 bases remained unmatched. This CDR3 region has 15 residues. This CDR3 reads CASSVTDRVPETQYF. The CDR3 nucleotides read TGTGCCAGCAGCGTCACCGACAGGGTTCCAGAGACCCAGTACTTC.

V usage is TRBV5-1 and J usage is TRBJ2-7; the match to TRBD1 covers 8 bases. CDR3 length: 15 residues. Germline CDR1 reads SGHRS; CDR2 reads YFSETQ. The ends lost 3 bases at V and 5 bases at J; junction bases unmatched: 10. CDR3 nucleotides: TGCGCCAGCAGCTCCAGACAGGGGATGGGACACGAGCAGTACTTC. Translation gives CASSSRQGMGHEQYF.

Turning to this clonotype: Since a much larger clone is just one base distant, this may be a read error. The V and J genes are TRBV7-9 and TRBJ2-3; 9 positions agree with TRBD2. Germline V gene lookup returns CDR1 SEHNR and CDR2 FQNEAQ (reference sequence). The CDR3 is made up of 15 amino acids. V was pared by 6 bases and J by 4 bases, with 8 bases of the junction left unmatched. For the CDR3, the DNA is TGTGCCAGCAGTTACTTACGCGGGGGGGCAGATACGCAGTATTTT. This gives the protein CASSYLRGGADTQYF.

This clonotype was seen repeatedly, ten times or more. This chain connects TRBV11-2 to TRBJ2-3; TRBD2 might be the D (6 bases). The germline gives CDR1 SGHAT, CDR2 FQNNGV. Trimming stripped 7 bases from V and 4 bases from J, with 15 bases between. There are 14 residues in the CDR3. CDR3 sequence (DNA): TGTGCCAGCACCCCTAACTGGGGGGCAGATACGCAGTATTTT. This translates into CASTPNWGADTQYF.

This clonotype appeared many times. V is TRBV5-1 and J is TRBJ2-3; a possible D gene is TRBD2 (6 bases). Germline CDR1 is SGHRS and CDR2 is YFSETQ. Trimming took off 2 bases at V and 1 base at J, with 11 bases between the two ends. This CDR3 has 15 amino acids. In nucleotides, the CDR3 is TGCGCCAGCAGCTTTGCGGGGACTCGCACAGATACGCAGTATTTT. Protein: CASSFAGTRTDTQYF.

This clonotype was seen many times. The gene calls are TRBV2 and TRBJ2-2; TRBD1 or TRBD2 may be the D gene (5 bases each). The V and J ends lost 5 bases and 7 bases respectively, with 17 bases between them. CDR1 is SNHLY, CDR2 FYNNEI, per germline. This CDR3 comprises 15 residues. The CDR3 DNA follows: TGTGCCAGCAGTAAACCGGGACCGAGTGGCGGGGAGCTGTTTTTT. It is translated as CASSKPGPSGGELFF.

This clonotype was detected a few times. The rearrangement uses TRBV4-3 and TRBJ1-4; D call uncertain. Trimming left V 3 bases short and J 4 bases short, with 9 bases between. Germline lookup yields CDR1 LGHNA and CDR2 YSLEER. The CDR3 is made up of 14 amino acids. CDR3 residues: CASSQGVRNEKLFF. CDR3 bases: TGCGCCAGCAGCCAGGGAGTCCGTAATGAAAAACTGTTTTTT.

This clonotype has a handful of counts. This chain uses TRBV18 with TRBJ2-1, with D unresolved. This CDR3 is 14 amino acids long. Trimming pared 0 bases from V and 3 bases from J, leaving 6 bases between. Germline V gene lookup returns CDR1 KGHSH and CDR2 LQKENI. This chain's CDR3 is CASSPPGGYNEQFF. Here the CDR3 DNA reads TGTGCCAGCTCACCACCGGGTGGCTACAATGAGCAGTTCTTC.

Of note for this clonotype: A much larger clone sits a single nucleotide away, making a read error possible. The final CDR3 position lacks the conserved phenylalanine or tryptophan, pointing to a likely read error. The chain combines TRBV20-1 with TRBJ1-2; D unresolved. With 2 bases removed from V and 0 bases from J, the gap between germline ends came to 13 bases. The CDR3 totals 15 residues. Germline lookup yields CDR1 DFQATT and CDR2 SNEGSKA (reference sequence). The CDR3 protein is CSARTVWEANYGYTI. DNA of the CDR3: TGCAGTGCTAGAACAGTTTGGGAAGCTAACTATGGCTACACCATC.

There are many counts of this clonotype. The chain has TRBV2 and TRBJ2-7; 9 nucleotides agree with TRBD2. The CDR3 is 17 amino acids. CDR1 SNHLY and CDR2 FYNNEI come from the germline V gene. J was trimmed by 2 bases and V by 4 bases; bases with no gene match: 12. The CDR3: CASSARPTSGHTYEQYF. DNA of the CDR3: TGTGCCAGCAGTGCCCGGCCTACTAGCGGGCATACCTACGAGCAGTACTTC.

This clonotype was detected ten times or more. The chain employs TRBV12-3 or TRBV12-4 and TRBJ2-1; D remains ambiguous. Trimming removed 8 bases at V and 5 bases at J, with 13 bases between. This CDR3 has 13 amino acids. The CDR3 region has the DNA TGTGCCAGCGATGACAACCGGGACAATGAGCAGTTCTTC. It yields the protein CASDDNRDNEQFF.

This clonotype was seen at least ten times. The CDR3 spells CATSPGQGLRGTEAFF. CDR3 bases: TGCGCCACATCCCCGGGACAGGGTCTGCGGGGCACTGAAGCTTTCTTT. The chain recombines TRBV10-2 with TRBJ1-1, with TRBD1 identical over 9 bases. With 10 bases clipped from V and 4 bases from J, the junction kept 16 bases outside the gene matches. CDR1 and CDR2 (germline): WSHSY, SAAADI. The CDR3 loop spans 16 amino acids.

In its sample, this clonotype was seen many times. CDR3 bases: TGTGCCAGCAGTCCCGACAGAAATCATCAGCCCCAGCATTTT. Its translation is CASSPDRNHQPQHF. J is TRBJ1-5 and V is TRBV6-6; maybe TRBD1 (5 bases). V shed 5 bases and J shed 5 bases, with 13 bases lying between them. From germline, CDR1 is MNHNY and CDR2 SVGAGI (reference sequence). This CDR3 comprises 14 residues.

This clonotype has at least ten counts. The chain carries TRBV12-5 and TRBJ1-4; 12 bases agree with TRBD1. J gave up 4 bases and V 5 bases, and 11 bases lay outside the gene matches. The CDR3 consists of 18 residues. CDR1 LGHNT and CDR2 FRNRAP come from the germline V gene. Written as DNA, the CDR3 is TGTGCTAGTGGTCGGCCCGGGACAGGGGGCGACCGTAATGAAAAACTGTTTTTT. Residues: CASGRPGTGGDRNEKLFF. The full variable domain, rest sourced from reference TRBV12-5 and TRBJ1-4, is DARVTQTPRHKVTEMGQEVTMRCQPILGHNTVFWYRQTMMQGLELLAYFRNRAPLDDSGMPKDRFSAEMPDATLATLKIQPSEPRDSAVYFCASGRPGTGGDRNEKLFFGSGTQLSVL.

This clonotype was seen many times. The chain has TRBV27 and TRBJ2-5; D is unresolved. V was cut by 3 bases and J by 3 bases, with 11 bases left in between. From germline, CDR1 is MNHEY and CDR2 SMNVEV (reference sequence). The CDR3 totals 14 residues. Here the CDR3 DNA reads TGTGCCAGCAGTTTCCTAGGGTTAGAAGAGACCCAGTACTTC. Translating it yields CASSFLGLEETQYF.

This clonotype turned up a few times. This sequence joins TRBV7-2 and TRBJ2-3; TRBD2 matches 10 bases. The CDR3 loop spans 17 amino acids. Trimming at V came to 3 bases and at J to 3 bases, leaving 9 bases not matched to a gene. CDR1 and CDR2 from the germline V gene are SGHTA and FQGNSA. CDR3 in amino acids: CASSFKAGGLLTDTQYF. CDR3 sequence (DNA): TGTGCCAGCAGCTTCAAAGCGGGGGGGCTCCTAACAGATACGCAGTATTTT.

This clonotype has just a few counts. CDR3 in DNA: TGTGCCAGCAGCCTAAGCGGGACAGGGGGAGCTTTCTTT. It translates to CASSLSGTGGAFF. This sequence joins TRBV7-8 and TRBJ1-1; 11 bases match TRBD1. V shed 5 bases and J 10 bases; nucleotides not matched to a gene: 6. The germline CDR1 and CDR2 sequences are SGHVS and FQNEAQ. The CDR3 runs 13 residues.

The V call is TRBV12-2, the J call TRBJ2-1; TRBD2 is the table's D call, not checked against the DNA. TRBV12-2 represents a pseudogene. The length of the CDR3 is 16 residues. The CDR3, as DNA: TGTGCAAGTCGCTTAGATGGGGAGAACCCGTACAATGAGCAGTTCTTC. Translated: CASRLDGENPYNEQFF.

This clonotype was found a few times. The rearrangement uses TRBV20-1 and TRBJ2-1, with 11 bases that match TRBD2. Trimming at V came to 6 bases and at J to 1 base, leaving 11 bases not matched to a gene. The CDR3 spans 17 residues. Germline CDR1 is DFQATT and CDR2 is SNEGSKA (reference sequence). The CDR3: CSAVTSGGGVSYNEQFF. CDR3 nucleotide sequence: TGCAGTGCCGTTACTAGCGGGGGTGGAGTTTCCTACAATGAGCAGTTCTTC.

This clonotype came up many times. V gene TRBV10-3 combines with J gene TRBJ2-1, with D uncertain. CDR1 ENHRY and CDR2 SYGVKD come from the germline V gene. With 3 bases removed from V and 14 bases from J, the gap between germline ends came to 8 bases. The CDR3 totals 10 residues. The CDR3 DNA sequence: TGTGCCATCAGTGAAACCCCAGAGTTCTTC. Amino acid sequence: CAISETPEFF.

Many counts were recorded for this clonotype. The V gene is TRBV5-8, the J gene TRBJ1-2; 8 bases align to TRBD1. CDR3 length equals 17 residues. The germline CDR1 and CDR2 sequences are SGHTS and YDEGEE. V shed 0 bases and J 5 bases; nucleotides not matched to a gene: 12. The CDR3: CASSLVRTGQFAYGYTF. The CDR3 DNA follows: TGTGCCAGCAGCTTGGTTCGGACAGGGCAATTTGCATATGGCTACACCTTC.

This clonotype was counted only a few times. V gene TRBV19 combines with J gene TRBJ1-5; TRBD1 is a possible D gene (6 bases). The CDR3 is made up of 16 amino acids. CDR1 and CDR2 (germline): LNHDA, SQIVND (reference sequence). V was trimmed by 1 base and J by 5 bases, leaving 15 bases between them. The CDR3 nucleotides are TGTGCCAGTAGTATAGGGACAGAAACTCGATATCAGCCCCAGCATTTT. Its protein is CASSIGTETRYQPQHF. Supplemented by reference TRBV19 and TRBJ1-5, the full variable domain reads DGGITQSPKYLFRKEGQNVTLSCEQNLNHDAMYWYRQDPGQGLRLIYYSQIVNDFQKGDIAEGYSVSREKKESFPLTVTSAQKNPTAFYLCASSIGTETRYQPQHFGDGTRLSIL.

Only a few counts were recorded for this clonotype. The rearrangement joins TRBV4-3 to TRBJ1-2; 11 bases are shared with TRBD1. Germline CDR1 is LGHNA and CDR2 is YSLEER. The length of the CDR3 is 16 residues. J lost 7 bases, V lost 0 bases, and 7 bases had no gene match. CDR3 coding DNA: TGCGCCAGCAGCCAAGATTACGGGACAGGGGGTCTTGGCTACACCTTC. Translating it yields CASSQDYGTGGLGYTF.

This clonotype was counted ten times or more. The chain carries TRBV7-2 and TRBJ2-1; perhaps TRBD1 as D (8 bases). This CDR3 is built from 16 residues. Germline CDR1 SGHTA, CDR2 FQGNSA. Trimming took 6 bases from V and 4 from J, leaving 19 bases between them. CDR3: CASSPQGAGVYNEQFF. For the CDR3, the DNA is TGTGCCAGCAGTCCTCAGGGGGCGGGGGTATACAATGAGCAGTTCTTC.

V and J are TRBV21-1 and TRBJ2-7. TRBV21-1 is described as a pseudogene. CDR3 length equals 15 residues. This CDR3 is CASSKLVRLRAKQYF. The CDR3 DNA reads as TGTGCCAGCAGCAAATTGGTCAGGTTGCGAGCCAAGCAGTACTTC.

There are a few counts of this clonotype. This sequence joins TRBV3-1 and TRBJ1-2; D is possibly TRBD1 (5 bases). CDR3 length equals 13 residues. Between the trimmed V and J ends, which lost 4 bases and 4 bases, there was a span of 10 bases. Germline V gene lookup returns CDR1 LGHDT and CDR2 YNNKEL (reference sequence). CDR3 region: CASSPEGIYGYTF. CDR3 DNA: TGTGCCAGCAGCCCCGAGGGGATCTATGGCTACACCTTC.